The subject of this entry is one TCR beta chain. The antigen is undetermined. Before the COVID-19 pandemic, during about 2011-2019, CD4+ T cells were taken from unexposed donors. Isolation of CD4+ T cells took place after 10 days in culture. Profiling relied on immunoSEQ multiplex PCR, and the TCRdb table lists in-frame clones only, not all of them. The data show 15,000 to 20,000 clones, 79% seen once. This entry comes from a study of CD4 T cells in relation to SARS-CoV-2 and coronaviruses. Looking at the study overall: ViraFEST: approximately ten-day antigen culture of PBMCs, then TCR beta CDR3 sequencing.

Findings of the study overall: In around three fifths of donors, memory CD4+ clonotypes crossrecognized SARS-CoV-2 and at least one common cold coronavirus spike.

Per germline, CDR1 MGHDK and CDR2 SYGVNS. The length of the CDR3 is 15 residues. The V gene end was trimmed by 1 base and the J gene end by 3 bases; junction bases not matched to a gene: 3. The sequence derives from a human donor in good health. Sequencing was done on a sample of CD4+ T cells from PBMCs, cultured in vitro. The chain carries TRBV25-1 and TRBJ2-7, with 10 bases that match TRBD1. CDR3: CASSESGDRGYEQYF. In DNA, the CDR3 is TGTGCCAGCAGTGAATCGGGGGACAGGGGCTACGAGCAGTACTTC.